This T cell receptor (beta chain) was obtained from a study of cytomegalovirus exposure and HLA in healthy donors. Study-wide background: Genetic ancestry analysis placed about 76% of the 300 to 400 donors that were genotyped in the Caucasian-associated cluster.

60 Vbeta and 13 Jbeta primers were used in PCR. The table came from immunoSEQ multiplex PCR; TCRdb's copy has only in-frame clones and leaves some out. The sample records roughly 250,000 clones, around 66% being singletons. Whereas donors were nominally healthy upon sampling, unrecorded immune exposures were probable. This clone was seen a handful of times. Its antigen is not identified. Germline V gene sequence: CDR1 MGHRA, CDR2 YSYEKL. J lost 4 bases, V lost 4 bases, and 15 bases had no gene match. The CDR3 is 18 amino acids. Study-wide results and caveats: Sequencing probably produced one cluster of sequence variants that were highly shared.

The sample was PBMCs. This clonotype was sampled from a female donor in good health and CMV-seronegative. This rearrangement joins TRBV4-1 to TRBJ1-3; the match to TRBD1 covers 8 bases. The CDR3 here is CASSPAGTTGGAGNTIYF. The CDR3 DNA is TGCGCCAGCAGCCCAGCGGGAACTACAGGGGGAGCCGGAAACACCATATATTTT.